This T cell receptor (beta chain) came from a study of cytomegalovirus exposure and HLA in healthy donors. In regard to this clone: Its antigen is unknown.

General observations from the study: Differences between HLA loci emerged in a later analysis of TCR association rates, with DRB1 most and HLA-C fewest.

The PCR used 60 Vbeta and 13 Jbeta primers. Repertoires were generated with immunoSEQ multiplex PCR, while TCRdb's copy carries only in-frame clones and drops some. In the table there are 150,000 to 200,000 clones, around 80% of which are singletons. V was trimmed by 5 bases and J by 5 bases, leaving 7 bases between them. There are 12 residues in the CDR3. Germline CDR1 SGHTA, CDR2 FQGNSA. This sequence was found in a man between 25 and 39 years old in good health and CMV-seropositive. The rearrangement uses TRBV7-2 and TRBJ1-3, with D possibly being TRBD1 (6 bases). Input material: PBMCs. In DNA form, the CDR3 reads TGTGCCAGCAGCGGACAGAGAAACACCATATATTTT. It codes for CASSGQRNTIYF.